This entry concerns a single TCR beta chain. The antigen remains unidentified. The CDR3 is 13 residues long. The V gene end was trimmed by 5 bases and the J gene end by 3 bases; junction bases not matched to a gene: 2. The sample comes from a study of T cell responses to AZD1222 COVID-19 vaccine. Whole-study results and caveats: Clonal diversity may have been underestimated, and the donors were mostly white British, with more females than males.

TCRdb's table, derived via immunoSEQ multiplex PCR, lists solely in-frame clones and lacks some. The sample includes 110,000 or so clones, roughly 86% of them seen just once. The sample here was peripheral blood, taken on day 0 of MenACWY control vaccination. This receptor was taken from an adult in good health. The chain links TRBV12-3 or TRBV12-4 to TRBJ2-3; the match to TRBD1 covers 7 bases. The CDR3 nucleotides are TGTGCCAGCAGTCCGGGACAGACAGATACGCAGTATTTT. Protein: CASSPGQTDTQYF.